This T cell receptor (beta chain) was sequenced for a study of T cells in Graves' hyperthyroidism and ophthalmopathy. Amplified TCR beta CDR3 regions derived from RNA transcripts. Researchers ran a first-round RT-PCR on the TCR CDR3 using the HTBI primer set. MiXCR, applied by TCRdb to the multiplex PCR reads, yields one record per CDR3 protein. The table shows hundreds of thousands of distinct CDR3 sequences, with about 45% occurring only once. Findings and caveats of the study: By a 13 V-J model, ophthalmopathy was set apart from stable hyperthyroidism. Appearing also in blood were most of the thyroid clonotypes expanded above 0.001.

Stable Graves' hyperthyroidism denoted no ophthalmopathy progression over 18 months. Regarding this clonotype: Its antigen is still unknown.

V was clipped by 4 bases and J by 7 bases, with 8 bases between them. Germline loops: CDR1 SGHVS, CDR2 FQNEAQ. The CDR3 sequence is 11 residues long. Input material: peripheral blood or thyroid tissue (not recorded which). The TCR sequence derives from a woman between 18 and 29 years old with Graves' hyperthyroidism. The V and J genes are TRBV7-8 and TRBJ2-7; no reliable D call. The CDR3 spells CASSSVNEQYF. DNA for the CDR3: TGTGCCAGCAGCTCCGTCAATGAGCAGTACTTC.